The 15 T cell receptor beta chains reported below all come from one sample, sequenced in a study of blood T cell repertoires in COVID-19. TCRdb keeps only in-frame clones here, not all; method: immunoSEQ multiplex PCR. The sample lists fewer than 80,000 clones, around 74% occurring once. Material for sequencing was peripheral blood. The receptors here all came from a woman over 75 with acute or convalescent COVID-19.

The V gene is TRBV6-4, the J gene TRBJ2-2; D gene uncertain. Germline V gene sequence: CDR1 MRHNA, CDR2 SNTAGT. With 4 bases removed from V and 7 bases from J, the gap between germline ends came to 10 bases. This CDR3 contains 13 residues. CDR3 residues: CASSGDKVGELFF. In nucleotides, the CDR3 is TGTGCCAGCAGTGGTGACAAAGTCGGGGAGCTGTTTTTT.

The V and J genes are TRBV2 and TRBJ2-3; possibly TRBD2 for D (6 bases). Per germline, CDR1 SNHLY and CDR2 FYNNEI. CDR3 length equals 13 residues. Trimming removed 8 bases from V and 5 bases from J, with 14 bases in between. Here the CDR3 reads CASGTGRLDTQYF. The CDR3, as DNA: TGTGCCAGCGGGACTGGTAGATTAGATACGCAGTATTTT.

The V call is TRBV12-5, the J call TRBJ2-3, with TRBD2 matching over 7 bases. The CDR3 contains 17 residues. CDR1 and CDR2 (germline): LGHNT, FRNRAP. With V trimmed by 0 bases and J by 4 bases, 10 bases remained unmatched. The CDR3 DNA reads TGTGCTAGTGGTTTGGTTGCTTGGGCGGGAGTCCCAGATACGCAGTATTTT. It translates to CASGLVAWAGVPDTQYF.

This chain uses TRBV4-2 with TRBJ2-5; the match to TRBD2 covers 7 bases. The germline V gene encodes CDR1 LGHNA and CDR2 YNFKEQ. The CDR3 extends over 17 amino acids. The V and J ends lost 0 bases and 1 base, in that order; junction bases with no gene match: 8. The CDR3 DNA follows: TGTGCCAGCAGCCAAGATCTCGGAGCGGGGCTCCAAGAGACCCAGTACTTC. Translating it yields CASSQDLGAGLQETQYF.

This chain uses TRBV7-2 with TRBJ2-1; 10 nucleotides match TRBD2. The ends lost 1 base at V and 8 bases at J; junction bases unmatched: 5. The CDR3 runs to 15 residues. The germline CDR1 and CDR2 sequences are SGHTA and FQGNSA. The DNA for the CDR3 is TGTGCCAGCAGCTTAGGCCTAGCGGGAGTCTATGAGCAGTTCTTC. As protein: CASSLGLAGVYEQFF.

Only a few counts were recorded for this clone. This chain uses TRBV6-4 with TRBJ2-1; 9 bases match TRBD1. Losses at the gene ends were 5 bases for V and 7 bases for J; bases not matched to a gene: 12. This CDR3 has 16 amino acids. From germline, CDR1 is MRHNA and CDR2 SNTAGT. The CDR3 loop is CASSPQPGQGSNEQFF. CDR3 DNA: TGTGCCAGCAGTCCTCAACCGGGACAGGGTTCAAATGAGCAGTTCTTC.

To note about this clone: The identical CDR3 is also encoded by other nucleotide sequences in the sample. The chain is built from TRBV18 and TRBJ1-1, with 7 bases that match TRBD1. Losses at the gene ends were 1 base for V and 4 bases for J; bases not matched to a gene: 0. Germline lookup yields CDR1 KGHSH and CDR2 LQKENI. The CDR3 has 13 residues. The CDR3 loop is CASSPQGATEAFF. In DNA form, the CDR3 reads TGTGCCAGCTCACCACAGGGGGCCACTGAAGCTTTCTTT.

The chain carries TRBV7-2 and TRBJ2-3, with 10 bases aligning to TRBD2. Looked up from germline, CDR1 is SGHTA and CDR2 is FQGNSA. The CDR3 loop spans 15 amino acids. The V and J ends lost 5 bases and 4 bases, in that order; junction bases with no gene match: 6. CDR3: CASSQGSGRPDTQYF. Here the CDR3 DNA reads TGTGCCAGCAGCCAGGGTAGCGGGAGGCCAGATACGCAGTATTTT.

The CDR3 nucleotides are TGTGCCAGCAGCCCCCGGTTGGGGGAGGGCCCTCATACGCAGTATTTT. Encoded protein: CASSPRLGEGPHTQYF. The V gene is TRBV6-2 or TRBV6-3, the J gene TRBJ2-3, with 7 bases identical to TRBD2. The CDR3 has 16 amino acids. The germline gives CDR1 MNHEY, CDR2 SVGEGT. The trim removed 6 bases at V and 7 bases at J, leaving 16 bases unmatched.

In its sample, this clone was seen once. The genes are TRBV28 and TRBJ1-1; TRBD1 matches 7 bases. CDR3 length equals 14 residues. CDR1 MDHEN and CDR2 SYDVKM come from the germline V gene. The V and J ends lost 7 bases and 4 bases, in that order; junction bases with no gene match: 9. CDR3 region: CASTKQGIGTEAFF. The CDR3 DNA follows: TGTGCCAGCACCAAACAGGGGATCGGCACTGAAGCTTTCTTT. The whole variable domain, filled in from reference TRBV28 and TRBJ1-1, reads DVKVTQSSRYLVKRTGEKVFLECVQDMDHENMFWYRQDPGLGLRLIYFSYDVKMKEKGDIPEGYSVSREKKERFSLILESASTNQTSMYLCASTKQGIGTEAFFGQGTRLTVV.

This clone showed up just a few times. The chain combines TRBV4-3 with TRBJ2-7; 8 bases line up with TRBD2. V gave up 0 bases and J gave up 6 bases; unmatched junction bases: 10. Per germline, CDR1 LGHNA and CDR2 YSLEER. The CDR3 sequence is 16 residues long. The CDR3 bases are TGCGCCAGCAGCCAAGATCCCCACGGGAGGGCCGGCGAGCAGTACTTC. Its protein product is CASSQDPHGRAGEQYF.

The J gene is TRBJ2-5, the V gene TRBV27; the match to TRBD2 covers 13 bases. The CDR3 loop spans 15 amino acids. Germline CDR1 MNHEY, CDR2 SMNVEV (reference sequence). J gave up 2 bases and V 8 bases, and 5 bases lay outside the gene matches. CDR3 coding DNA: TGTGCCAGCGGGAAACTAGCGGGAGGGCAAGAGACCCAGTACTTC. Translation: CASGKLAGGQETQYF.

The genes are TRBV27 and TRBJ2-2, with 9 bases aligning to TRBD2. The length of the CDR3 is 15 residues. Germline V lookup: CDR1 MNHEY, CDR2 SMNVEV (reference sequence). V dropped 2 bases and J dropped 5; count of bases not matched to a gene: 3. The CDR3 is CASSLAGGRTGELFF. In DNA form, the CDR3 reads TGTGCCAGCAGTTTAGCGGGGGGGCGAACCGGGGAGCTGTTTTTT.

The rearrangement joins TRBV11-2 to TRBJ1-1, with TRBD1 matching over 9 bases. Per germline, CDR1 SGHAT and CDR2 FQNNGV. Losses at the gene ends were 5 bases for V and 4 bases for J; bases not matched to a gene: 2. CDR3 length: 13 residues. The CDR3: CASSEDRGTEAFF. CDR3 DNA sequence: TGTGCCAGCAGCGAGGACAGGGGCACTGAAGCTTTCTTT.

The sample holds many counts of this clone. The chain joins TRBV6-6 to TRBJ2-7; 8 nucleotides match TRBD1. The CDR3 sequence is 13 residues long. Unmatched junction bases numbered 4, after V lost 6 bases and J lost 3 bases. Germline values: CDR1 MNHNY, CDR2 SVGAGI (reference sequence). The CDR3 reads CASRTGVFYEQYF. As DNA, the CDR3 is TGTGCCAGCAGGACAGGGGTTTTCTACGAGCAGTACTTC.